This is a list of T cell receptor beta chains from one sample in a study of regulatory T cells in long-lasting Graves disease. One entry per CDR3 protein, called by TCRdb with MiXCR from the multiplex PCR reads. This table holds around 460,000 distinct CDR3 sequences, around a fifth found once. This specimen was peripheral blood mononuclear cells (PBMCs), taken when the disease was refractory, from a patient treated with antithyroid drugs. The receptors originated from a female donor with Graves disease. Both conserved end residues are part of each CDR3. The D gene is left open where the match is weak. Size is stated for part of the rows, as once, few or many counts, or as a class when the clone is expanded.

>TRBJ2-2|-|-|TRBV27
CASSFGIDRTTGELFF
TGTGCCAGCAGTTTTGGAATCGACAGGACCACCGGGGAGCTGTTTTTT
>TRBJ2-7|few|-|TRBV19
CASQGRASYEQYF
TGTGCCAGCCAGGGAAGGGCCTCCTACGAGCAGTACTTC
>TRBJ1-2|many|-|TRBV11-2
CASALGLYGYTF
TGTGCCAGCGCCTTGGGCTTGTATGGCTACACCTTC
>TRBJ2-6|few|-|TRBV7-3
CASSAGVKSGANVLTF
TGTGCCAGCAGTGCAGGGGTAAAGTCTGGGGCCAACGTCCTGACTTTC
>TRBJ2-5|many|-|TRBV12-3/TRBV12-4
CASSGATRSPETQYF
TGTGCCAGCAGTGGCGCTACTAGGTCCCCAGAGACCCAGTACTTC
>TRBJ1-2|many|-|TRBV28
CASSLLTGAAYGYTF
TGTGCCAGCAGTTTATTGACGGGGGCGGCCTATGGCTACACCTTC
>TRBJ1-5|many|-|TRBV2
CASSEPGANQPQHF
TGTGCCAGCAGTGAACCAGGGGCCAATCAGCCCCAGCATTTT
>TRBJ1-2|many|-|TRBV28
CASSPLAARNHYTF
TGTGCCAGCAGTCCCCTGGCGGCCCGTAACCATTACACCTTC
>TRBJ2-7|-|-|TRBV15
CATSRAGRGRYEQYF
TGTGCCACCAGCAGAGCGGGCCGGGGACGGTACGAGCAGTACTTC
>TRBJ2-5|few|-|TRBV11-1
CASSLRPGTQYF
TGTGCCAGCAGCCTTCGGCCGGGGACCCAGTACTTC
>TRBJ1-4|few|TRBD1|TRBV30
CACSPGQGSEKLFF
TGTGCCTGTTCCCCGGGACAGGGAAGCGAAAAACTGTTTTTT
>TRBJ2-1|-|TRBD2|TRBV29-1
CSVEDLRREGSYNEQFF
TGCAGCGTTGAAGATTTAAGGAGGGAGGGATCCTACAATGAGCAGTTCTTC
>TRBJ1-5|many|-|TRBV29-1
CSVEESGDTISGNQPQHF
TGCAGCGTTGAAGAATCGGGGGATACCATTAGCGGCAATCAGCCCCAGCATTTT
>TRBJ1-2|-|-|TRBV6-1
CASSQDSYGHTF
TGTGCCAGCAGTCAGGACAGCTATGGCCACACCTTC
>TRBJ2-5|-|TRBD2|TRBV3-1
CASSQGTSGSETQYF
TGTGCCAGCAGCCAAGGGACTAGCGGGAGTGAGACCCAGTACTTC
>TRBJ2-5|-|TRBD2|TRBV30
CAWSFSAGEETQYF
TGTGCCTGGAGTTTTTCAGCGGGAGAAGAGACCCAGTACTTC
>TRBJ1-1|-|TRBD1|TRBV19
CASSSAGQGARTEAFF
TGTGCCAGTAGTAGCGCTGGACAGGGGGCGCGGACTGAAGCTTTCTTT
>TRBJ2-7|many|TRBD1|TRBV11-2
CASSQGGQGAREQYF
TGTGCCAGCAGCCAGGGTGGACAGGGGGCGCGGGAGCAGTACTTC
>TRBJ2-1|-|-|TRBV10-3
CAISEYTGQINEQFF
TGTGCCATCAGTGAGTATACCGGACAGATCAATGAGCAGTTCTTC
>TRBJ1-2|few|TRBD1|TRBV9
CASKPGTGEKDGYTF
TGTGCCAGCAAGCCCGGGACAGGGGAGAAGGATGGCTACACCTTC
>TRBJ2-7|few|-|TRBV19
CASSTDNGLYEQYF
TGTGCCAGTAGTACTGACAACGGGCTCTACGAGCAGTACTTC
>TRBJ2-5|many|TRBD2|TRBV28
CASSSAGAGETQYF
TGTGCCAGCAGTTCAGCGGGGGCCGGAGAGACCCAGTACTTC
>TRBJ2-7|many|-|TRBV7-2
CASSFISRWDPPYEQYF
TGTGCCAGCAGCTTCATTTCCCGGTGGGACCCTCCTTACGAGCAGTACTTC
>TRBJ1-2|-|-|TRBV9
CASSQYGGVTGYGYTF
TGTGCCAGCAGCCAGTACGGGGGTGTAACTGGGTATGGCTACACCTTC
>TRBJ1-2|many|-|TRBV7-2
CASSPGPGTINYGYTF
TGTGCCAGCAGCCCCGGTCCGGGAACCATTAACTATGGCTACACCTTC
>TRBJ1-1|few|-|TRBV19
CASSTLGGVNTEAFF
TGTGCCAGTAGTACCCTTGGGGGGGTGAACACTGAAGCTTTCTTT
>TRBJ2-7|few|TRBD1|TRBV7-9
CASSFRQGLEQYF
TGTGCCAGCAGCTTCCGACAGGGGCTGGAGCAGTACTTC
>TRBJ2-7|many|-|TRBV2
CASSDPSTEQYF
TGTGCCAGCAGTGACCCCTCCACCGAGCAGTACTTC
>TRBJ2-1|-|-|TRBV19
CASRTRWEVTNEQFF
TGTGCCAGTAGAACTCGGTGGGAGGTAACCAATGAGCAGTTCTTC
>TRBJ1-1|-|-|TRBV19
CASSIRPGNTEAFF
TGTGCCAGTAGTATTCGGCCTGGGAACACTGAAGCTTTCTTT
>TRBJ1-1|few|-|TRBV4-3
CASSQDWGLLNTEAFF
TGCGCCAGCAGCCAAGATTGGGGGTTATTGAACACTGAAGCTTTCTTT
>TRBJ2-1|-|-|TRBV11-1
CASSFPLTYNEQFF
TGTGCCAGCAGCTTCCCCCTAACTTACAATGAGCAGTTCTTC